What follows are 26 T cell receptor beta chains derived from one specimen sequenced in a study of cytotoxic CD8 clonotypes in ibrutinib-treated CLL. Method: immunoSEQ multiplex PCR; TCRdb's copy keeps in-frame clones and lacks some. Among around 53,000 clones listed, roughly 49% were seen once. This sample comprised PBMCs, obtained at disease progression, from a patient treated with ibrutinib. The receptors shown here come from a human donor with chronic lymphocytic leukemia.

The V and J genes are TRBV6-1 and TRBJ2-5; 9 positions agree with TRBD1. This CDR3 comprises 16 residues. The V gene end was trimmed by 0 bases and the J gene end by 1 base; junction bases not matched to a gene: 3. Germline V gene lookup returns CDR1 MNHNS and CDR2 SASEGT. The CDR3 nucleotides are TGTGCCAGCAGTGAAGCGGACAGGGGCATCCAAGAGACCCAGTACTTC. This translates into CASSEADRGIQETQYF.

With regard to this clone: Mismatch with germline at one junction end may stem from a read error. V is TRBV27 and J is TRBJ1-5; 8 bases line up with TRBD1. The CDR3 is 16 amino acids. Germline V gene sequence: CDR1 MNHEY, CDR2 SMNVEV (reference sequence). The CDR3 loop reads CASSPQGAIGNQPQHF. CDR3 in DNA: TGTGCCAGCAGTCCCCAGGGGGCGATTGGCAACCAGCCCCAGCATTTT.

V is TRBV5-1 and J is TRBJ2-2; no clear D. Germline values: CDR1 SGHRS, CDR2 YFSETQ. This CDR3 has 11 residues. The germline V and J ends were trimmed by 4 bases and 7 bases, with 5 bases remaining between them. CDR3: CASSNIGELFF. The DNA for the CDR3 is TGCGCCAGCAGCAATATCGGGGAGCTGTTTTTT. Looking up the rest from reference TRBV5-1 and TRBJ2-2 gives the full variable domain: KAGVTQTPRYLIKTRGQQVTLSCSPISGHRSVSWYQQTPGQGLQFLFEYFSETQRNKGNFPGRFSGRQFSNSRSEMNVSTLELGDSALYLCASSNIGELFFGEGSRLTVL.

This clone was counted between two and nine times. This chain uses TRBV6-7 with TRBJ2-3; 7 bases map to TRBD2. TRBV6-7 is an open reading frame whose function is uncertain. J was trimmed by 6 bases and V by 3 bases; bases with no gene match: 6. This CDR3 has 14 amino acids. The CDR3 DNA is TGTGCCAGCAGTTATGCGGGAGTAAGGGATACGCAGTATTTT. It yields the protein CASSYAGVRDTQYF.

This chain's CDR3 is CASSPPQTGGEQYF. CDR3 nucleotides: TGTGCCAGCTCACCACCGCAGACCGGAGGCGAGCAGTACTTC. The chain carries TRBV18 and TRBJ2-7; perhaps TRBD2 as D (5 bases). Germline V gene sequence: CDR1 KGHSH, CDR2 LQKENI. The length of the CDR3 is 14 residues. V shed 0 bases and J shed 6 bases, with 12 bases lying between them.

The chain uses TRBV29-1 and TRBJ2-4; TRBD1 agrees at 8 bases. Germline V gene data show CDR1 as SQVTM and CDR2 as ANQGSEA. The CDR3 covers 16 residues. The trim removed 7 bases at V and 6 bases at J, leaving 17 bases unmatched. The CDR3 sequence: CSAVGEGRGQGNIQYF. CDR3 in DNA: TGCAGCGCCGTGGGCGAGGGCAGGGGGCAAGGAAACATTCAGTACTTC.

This clone was counted a few times. The chain uses TRBV7-8 and TRBJ2-7; no clear D. Per germline, CDR1 SGHVS and CDR2 FQNEAQ. CDR3 length equals 13 residues. V lost 2 bases, J lost 3 bases, and 8 bases lay in between. The CDR3 bases are TGTGCCAGCAGCTTATCGTGGGTCTACGAGCAGTACTTC. It yields the protein CASSLSWVYEQYF.

The J gene is TRBJ2-5, the V gene TRBV19, with 10 positions matching TRBD1. Germline values: CDR1 LNHDA, CDR2 SQIVND (reference sequence). Unmatched junction bases numbered 5, after V lost 4 bases and J lost 6 bases. The CDR3 totals 14 residues. This CDR3 is CASSTTGGFKTQYF. The CDR3 coding sequence is TGTGCCAGTAGTACGACAGGGGGCTTCAAGACCCAGTACTTC.

A few counts support this clone. The chain is built from TRBV7-2 and TRBJ2-2; D is unresolved. Germline CDR1 SGHTA, CDR2 FQGNSA. CDR3 length: 14 residues. V was trimmed by 1 base and J by 7 bases, leaving 10 bases between them. DNA for the CDR3: TGTGCCAGCAGCTTAGTCCCGTCCGGCGGGGAGCTGTTTTTT. It encodes CASSLVPSGGELFF.

This clone appeared a few times. The chain couples TRBV5-1 to TRBJ1-1, with a tentative D call TRBD1 (5 bases). CDR1 and CDR2 from the germline V gene are SGHRS and YFSETQ. The CDR3 has 13 residues. V was cut by 6 bases and J by 1 base, with 10 bases left in between. CDR3 in DNA: TGCGCCAGCATACAGGCGGAGAACACTGAAGCTTTCTTT. The encoded protein is CASIQAENTEAFF.

This clone appeared once. The CDR3 is CASSRTVFSGYTF. CDR3 bases: TGTGCCAGCAGCCGTACAGTTTTCTCTGGCTACACCTTC. This sequence joins TRBV6-5 and TRBJ1-2, with D unresolved. Trimming took 6 bases from V and 7 from J, leaving 15 bases between them. This CDR3 is built from 13 residues. Per germline, CDR1 MNHEY and CDR2 SVGAGI.

The chain links TRBV5-6 to TRBJ2-7; 7 nucleotides align to TRBD2. Germline values: CDR1 SGHDT, CDR2 YYEEEE. The V segment lost 3 bases and the J segment 2 bases; nucleotides outside the gene matches: 5. This CDR3 has 14 amino acids. The CDR3 here is CASSSRGGAYEQYF. The DNA for the CDR3 is TGTGCCAGCAGCTCGCGTGGGGGGGCCTACGAGCAGTACTTC.

The chain has TRBV18 and TRBJ1-1; the D is unclear. CDR1 is KGHSH and CDR2 is LQKENI in the germline V gene. The CDR3 covers 13 residues. V gave up 3 bases and J gave up 7 bases, with 12 bases separating them. The CDR3: CASSPSARGEAFF. CDR3 sequence (DNA): TGTGCCAGCTCACCGTCAGCTCGGGGTGAAGCTTTCTTT.

The V gene is TRBV7-9, the J gene TRBJ2-3; 7 nucleotides agree with TRBD1. The germline gives CDR1 SEHNR, CDR2 FQNEAQ (reference sequence). The length of the CDR3 is 15 residues. The ends lost 5 bases at V and 5 bases at J; junction bases unmatched: 10. CDR3: CASSMGQRFLDTQYF. The CDR3 DNA reads TGTGCCAGCAGCATGGGACAGCGGTTTTTAGATACGCAGTATTTT.

The chain joins TRBV4-2 to TRBJ2-1; a possible D gene is TRBD2 (5 bases). The CDR3 consists of 11 residues. Germline V CDR1 and CDR2: LGHNA, YNFKEQ. Trimming took off 1 base at V and 10 bases at J, with 5 bases between the two ends. CDR3 sequence: CASSQGLEQFF. CDR3 DNA sequence: TGTGCCAGCAGCCAAGGACTAGAGCAGTTCTTC.

This clone was counted a few times. The rearrangement uses TRBV7-8 and TRBJ2-3; possible D gene TRBD2, 6 bases. The CDR3 covers 13 residues. The V and J ends lost 10 bases and 6 bases respectively, with 17 bases between them. Germline loops: CDR1 SGHVS, CDR2 FQNEAQ. The CDR3 sequence: CATQGGPGDTQYF. The CDR3 region has the DNA TGTGCCACCCAAGGAGGGCCAGGTGATACGCAGTATTTT.

This sequence joins TRBV7-9 and TRBJ2-2; a possible D gene is TRBD2 (6 bases). The CDR3 sequence is 15 residues long. CDR1 and CDR2 (germline): SEHNR, FQNEAQ (reference sequence). Trimming removed 1 base at V and 6 bases at J, with 12 bases between. CDR3 in amino acids: CASSLGLVEAGELFF. The CDR3 coding sequence is TGTGCCAGCAGCTTAGGACTAGTGGAGGCCGGGGAGCTGTTTTTT. Filled out from reference TRBV7-9 and TRBJ2-2, the complete variable domain reads DTGVSQNPRHKITKRGQNVTFRCDPISEHNRLYWYRQTLGQGPEFLTYFQNEAQLEKSRLLSDRFSAERPKGSFSTLEIQRTEQGDSAMYLCASSLGLVEAGELFFGEGSRLTVL.

This clone was observed a few times. The V and J genes are TRBV5-1 and TRBJ2-3; D gene ambiguous. The V gene's germline CDR1 is SGHRS and CDR2 YFSETQ. Trimming cost V 4 bases and J 1 base, with 13 bases left between them. The CDR3 is made up of 15 amino acids. The CDR3 sequence is CASSPSGGRTDTQYF. As DNA, the CDR3 is TGCGCCAGCAGCCCCTCTGGCGGCCGCACAGATACGCAGTATTTT.

This chain connects TRBV25-1 to TRBJ2-7, with 11 bases aligning to TRBD1. V gave up 4 bases and J gave up 3 bases; unmatched junction bases: 5. CDR1 is MGHDK and CDR2 is SYGVNS in the germline V gene. The CDR3 has 15 residues. CDR3 sequence (DNA): TGTGCCAGCAGTGTGGGGGGGACAGGGGGCTACGAGCAGTACTTC. Protein sequence: CASSVGGTGGYEQYF.

The chain recombines TRBV30 with TRBJ2-3; 9 positions match TRBD2. Germline V gene lookup returns CDR1 GTSNPN and CDR2 SVGIG (reference sequence). This CDR3 has 14 residues. The V gene end was trimmed by 0 bases and the J gene end by 6 bases; junction bases not matched to a gene: 4. The CDR3 coding sequence is TGTGCCTGGAGTGTAGTAGCGGGAGTGGATACGCAGTATTTT. This codes for CAWSVVAGVDTQYF.

The chain couples TRBV9 to TRBJ2-3; D call uncertain. V shed 0 bases and J shed 0 bases, with 11 bases lying between them. Germline CDR1 SGDLS, CDR2 YYNGEE. This CDR3 has 16 amino acids. The CDR3 region has the DNA TGTGCCAGCAGCGTAGGGTTGGGCAGAAGCACAGATACGCAGTATTTT. As protein: CASSVGLGRSTDTQYF.

This chain connects TRBV7-2 to TRBJ2-7; tentatively, D is TRBD2 (6 bases). Germline assignment: CDR1 SGHTA and CDR2 FQGNSA. V lost 0 bases and J 5 bases, leaving 17 bases between the germline ends. CDR3 length: 16 residues. CDR3 DNA sequence: TGTGCCAGCAGCTTAGCGTCGGGCGGGGCTTTTAACGAGCAGTACTTC. As protein: CASSLASGGAFNEQYF. Combining the CDR3 with reference TRBV7-2 and TRBJ2-7 gives the whole variable domain GAGVSQSPSNKVTEKGKDVELRCDPISGHTALYWYRQSLGQGLEFLIYFQGNSAPDKSGLPSDRFSAERTGGSVSTLTIQRTQQEDSAVYLCASSLASGGAFNEQYFGPGTRLTVT.

The chain uses TRBV10-3 and TRBJ2-5; TRBD1 might be the D (5 bases). Germline CDR1 and CDR2: ENHRY and SYGVKD. Trimming stripped 10 bases from V and 4 bases from J, with 13 bases between. There are 12 residues in the CDR3. This CDR3 is CATTGDRETQYF. The CDR3 nucleotides are TGTGCCACCACAGGAGATCGAGAGACCCAGTACTTC.

The V and J genes are TRBV7-2 and TRBJ1-1; D possibly corresponds to TRBD1 (5 bases). CDR1 and CDR2 from the germline V gene are SGHTA and FQGNSA. V was trimmed by 2 bases and J by 5 bases, leaving 9 bases between them. The CDR3 has 13 residues. The CDR3 reads CASSLRGRTEAFF. Written as DNA, the CDR3 is TGTGCCAGCAGCTTACGGGGGAGAACTGAAGCTTTCTTT.

The chain carries TRBV19 and TRBJ2-5; 10 bases fit TRBD1. The trim removed 4 bases at V and 5 bases at J, leaving 7 bases unmatched. The CDR3 runs to 15 residues. Germline V CDR1 and CDR2: LNHDA, SQIVND (reference sequence). This CDR3 reads CASSKGTGEGETQYF. CDR3 coding DNA: TGTGCCAGTAGTAAAGGGACAGGGGAAGGGGAGACCCAGTACTTC.

The table lists this clone with a few counts. The J gene is TRBJ1-4, the V gene TRBV28; perhaps TRBD1 as D (6 bases). The V end was cut by 6 bases, the J end by 8 bases, with 28 bases between. This CDR3 spans 18 amino acids. Germline CDR1 reads MDHEN; CDR2 reads SYDVKM. The CDR3 bases are TGTGCCAGCAGCCGCCACCGCCTCGGTCAGGGGAGCGGAGAAAAACTGTTTTTT. It is translated as CASSRHRLGQGSGEKLFF.